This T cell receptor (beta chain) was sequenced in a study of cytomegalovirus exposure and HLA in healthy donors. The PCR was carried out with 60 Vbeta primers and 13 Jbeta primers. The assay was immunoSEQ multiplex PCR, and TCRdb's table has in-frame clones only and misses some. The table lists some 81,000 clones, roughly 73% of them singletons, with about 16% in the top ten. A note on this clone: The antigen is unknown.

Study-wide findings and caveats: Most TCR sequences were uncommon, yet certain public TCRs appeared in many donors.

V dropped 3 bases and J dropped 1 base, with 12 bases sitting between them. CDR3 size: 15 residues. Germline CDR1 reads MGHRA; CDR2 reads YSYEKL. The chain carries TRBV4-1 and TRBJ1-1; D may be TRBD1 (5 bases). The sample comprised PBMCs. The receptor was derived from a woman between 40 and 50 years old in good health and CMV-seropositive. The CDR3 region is CASSQGTQANTEAFF. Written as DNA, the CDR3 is TGCGCCAGCAGCCAGGGCACACAGGCGAACACTGAAGCTTTCTTT.